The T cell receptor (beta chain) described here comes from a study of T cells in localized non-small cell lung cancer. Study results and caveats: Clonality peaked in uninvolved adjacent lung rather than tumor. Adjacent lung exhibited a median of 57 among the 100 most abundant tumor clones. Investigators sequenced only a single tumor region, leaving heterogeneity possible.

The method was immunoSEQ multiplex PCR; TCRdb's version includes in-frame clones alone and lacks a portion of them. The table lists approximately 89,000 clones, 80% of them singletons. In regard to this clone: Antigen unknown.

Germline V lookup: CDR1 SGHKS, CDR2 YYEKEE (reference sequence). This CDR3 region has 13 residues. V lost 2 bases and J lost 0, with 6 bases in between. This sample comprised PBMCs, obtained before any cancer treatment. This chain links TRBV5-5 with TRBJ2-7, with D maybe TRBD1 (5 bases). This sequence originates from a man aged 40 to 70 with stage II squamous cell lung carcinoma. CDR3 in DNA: TGTGCCAGCAGCTTTGACAGCTCCTACGAGCAGTACTTC. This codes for CASSFDSSYEQYF.